The entry below describes one TCR beta chain. The table came from immunoSEQ multiplex PCR; TCRdb's copy has only in-frame clones and leaves some out. The sample gives tens of thousands of clones, about 89% of which show up once; approximately 16% is in the top ten. The CDR3 covers 13 residues. The V end was cut by 4 bases, the J end by 5 bases, with 12 bases between. The germline CDR1 and CDR2 sequences are SGHRS and YFSETQ. The data originate from a study of blood T cell repertoires in COVID-19. J is TRBJ2-5 and V is TRBV5-1; D is possibly TRBD1 (7 bases). The sample taken for sequencing was peripheral blood. This sequence originates from a human donor in a cohort sampled during active COVID-19. The CDR3 sequence is CASSPQGRETQYF. The CDR3 nucleotides are TGCGCCAGCAGCCCACAGGGGAGGGAGACCCAGTACTTC.